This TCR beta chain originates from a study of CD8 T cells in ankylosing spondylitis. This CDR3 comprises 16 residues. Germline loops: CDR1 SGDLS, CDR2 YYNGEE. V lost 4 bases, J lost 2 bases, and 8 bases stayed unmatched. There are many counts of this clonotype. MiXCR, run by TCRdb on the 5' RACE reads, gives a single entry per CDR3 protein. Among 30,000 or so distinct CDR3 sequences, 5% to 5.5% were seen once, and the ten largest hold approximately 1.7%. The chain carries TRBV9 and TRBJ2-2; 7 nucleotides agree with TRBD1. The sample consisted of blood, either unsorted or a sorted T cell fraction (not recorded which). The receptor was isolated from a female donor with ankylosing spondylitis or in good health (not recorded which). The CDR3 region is CASSSRQGGNTGELFF. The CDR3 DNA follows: TGTGCCAGCAGCTCCCGACAGGGCGGCAACACCGGGGAGCTGTTTTTT. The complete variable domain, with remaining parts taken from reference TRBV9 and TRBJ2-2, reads DSGVTQTPKHLITATGQRVTLRCSPRSGDLSVYWYQQSLDQGLQFLIQYYNGEERAKGNILERFSAQQFPDLHSELNLSSLELGDSALYFCASSSRQGGNTGELFFGEGSRLTVL.